What follows describes a single TCR beta chain. Its antigen remains unknown. The data derive from a study of cytomegalovirus exposure and HLA in healthy donors. Study as a whole: From about 179 million T cells, an earlier analysis saw roughly 110 million unique TCR beta sequences.

The PCR made use of 60 Vbeta and 13 Jbeta primers. Clones were read by immunoSEQ multiplex PCR, and TCRdb kept only the in-frame ones, dropping some. The sample contains about 170,000 clones, 82% of which appear only once. Findings and limits, study-wide: What was likely a sequencing artifact was a cluster of highly shared sequence variants.

The V gene's germline CDR1 is GTSNPN and CDR2 SVGIG (reference sequence). The CDR3 is 13 residues long. V was cut by 1 base and J by 3 bases, with 10 bases left in between. This TCR was sampled from a male donor in good health and CMV-seronegative. Specimen: PBMCs. This chain joins TRBV30 and TRBJ2-7; maybe TRBD1 (5 bases). The DNA for the CDR3 is TGTGCCTGGAGTGCACAGGCAGGCTACGAGCAGTACTTC. Protein product: CAWSAQAGYEQYF.